This TCR beta chain is from a study of T cell changes during pregnancy in multiple sclerosis (dated by TCRdb to between 2019 and 2020). Broadly, across the study: In women with multiple sclerosis, the researchers looked at how the T cell repertoire shifted as pregnancy progressed.

Concerning this clone itself: The specificity of this receptor is unknown. Nothing much larger sits one base from this clone, and base qualities are not available.

The library came from the immunoSEQ multiplex PCR assay. Drawn from immuneACCESS, this table holds only the in-frame rearrangements with V and J called that TCRdb kept. Clones are partly lost; checked studies trace under half to an unresolved V gene and leave the rest unexplained. For this sample the table gives 85,000 to 90,000 clones, of which 85% to 95% were detected only once. 1.5% to 2% of the sample belongs to the ten largest clones. Reading the germline V gene (reference sequence) gives CDR1 SEHNR and CDR2 FQNEAQ. There are 15 amino acids in the CDR3, from cysteine to phenylalanine inclusive. Solely the CDR3 DNA is kept, with 45 bases framed from the first base. V is shortened by 4 bases, J by 3 bases, and the region joining them spans 13 bases.

The source of this sequence is a female donor in good health, enrolled as a control in a pregnancy study. The sequences come from peripheral blood, collected in the first trimester of pregnancy. The sequence joins TRBV7-9 to TRBJ2-4; the D gene lacks a confident call. The encoded CDR3 is CASSSMAPGKNIQYF. The nucleotide sequence is TGTGCCAGCAGCTCTATGGCCCCGGGCAAAAACATTCAGTACTTC.